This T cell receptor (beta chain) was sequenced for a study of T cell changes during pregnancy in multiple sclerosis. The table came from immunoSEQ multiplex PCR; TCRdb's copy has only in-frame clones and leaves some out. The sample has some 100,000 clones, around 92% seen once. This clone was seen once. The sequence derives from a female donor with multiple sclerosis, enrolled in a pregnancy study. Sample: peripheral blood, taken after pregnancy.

The CDR3 DNA follows: TGTGCCACCAGCAGGGGGGGGTCGAACATTCAGTACTTC. This translates into CATSRGGSNIQYF. The chain links TRBV15 to TRBJ2-4; TRBD2 matches 7 bases. CDR3 length equals 13 residues. Trimming took 3 bases from V and 7 from J; bases not matched to a gene: 3. Germline CDR1 reads LNHNV; CDR2 reads YYDKDF (reference sequence).